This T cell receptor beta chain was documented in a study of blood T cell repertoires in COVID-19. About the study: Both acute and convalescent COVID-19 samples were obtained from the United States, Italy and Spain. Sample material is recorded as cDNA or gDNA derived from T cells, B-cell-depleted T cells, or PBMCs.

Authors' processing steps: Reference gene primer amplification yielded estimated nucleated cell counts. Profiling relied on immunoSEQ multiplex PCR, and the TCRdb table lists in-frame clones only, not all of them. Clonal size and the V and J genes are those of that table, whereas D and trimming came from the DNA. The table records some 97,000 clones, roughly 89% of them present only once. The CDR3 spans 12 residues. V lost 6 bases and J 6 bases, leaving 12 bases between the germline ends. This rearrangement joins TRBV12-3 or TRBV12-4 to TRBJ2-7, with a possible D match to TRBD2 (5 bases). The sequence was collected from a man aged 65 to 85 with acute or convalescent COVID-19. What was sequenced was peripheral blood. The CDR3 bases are TGTGCCAGCAGCCCCGGGGTCTTCGAGCAGTACTTC. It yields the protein CASSPGVFEQYF.